This TCR beta chain was profiled in a study of pediatric ulcerative colitis. The table came from immunoSEQ multiplex PCR; TCRdb's copy has only in-frame clones and leaves some out. The repertoire holds about 60,000 clones, with over 80% as singletons. Findings and caveats of the study: Clonal expansions reduced rectal repertoire diversity in acute severe colitis. Blood-rectal clonal overlap within each person was significantly higher in ulcerative colitis patients than controls.

Controls had colonoscopy for suspected IBD, with normal endoscopy and no IBD the following year. At colonoscopy, a blood sample was also collected. This clone has just one count. Antigen specificity is unknown. The sequence derives from a boy aged 5-17 years who was a control in a study of pediatric ulcerative colitis. The material sequenced was blood.

CDR3 amino acids: CASRVNPGQNTEAFF. The CDR3 DNA is TGTGCCAGCAGGGTCAATCCGGGACAGAACACTGAAGCTTTCTTT. The chain is built from TRBV6-5 and TRBJ1-1; a weak D match, TRBD1 (6 bases). CDR3 length: 15 residues. Trimming took off 6 bases at V and 1 base at J, with 15 bases between the two ends. The V gene's germline CDR1 is MNHEY and CDR2 SVGAGI.